The 8 T cell receptor beta chains below were found in one sample sequenced in a study of spatial heterogeneity in lung cancer. Study-level findings and limits: Within tumors, counts of expanded alpha and beta TCRs tracked tumor mutation counts.

Their antigens are not known. TCRdb processed the 5' RACE reads anew with MiXCR; each CDR3 protein has one entry. The profile shows about 100,000 distinct CDR3 sequences, nearly 4.5% of them singletons. Time point defined: sample taken at primary tumor resection. The source was lung tumor tissue, collected at surgery. Source of these receptors: a male donor with early-stage non-small cell lung cancer.

This clonotype appeared many times. This chain joins TRBV5-1 and TRBJ2-5; D unresolved. V was cut by 0 bases and J by 5 bases, with 14 bases left in between. In germline, CDR1 is SGHRS, CDR2 YFSETQ. The CDR3 loop spans 15 amino acids. The CDR3 nucleotides are TGCGCCAGCAGCTTGGTTTCCCTAGGGCGGGAGACCCAGTACTTC. Its translation: CASSLVSLGRETQYF. Complete variable domain (other parts from reference TRBV5-1 and TRBJ2-5): KAGVTQTPRYLIKTRGQQVTLSCSPISGHRSVSWYQQTPGQGLQFLFEYFSETQRNKGNFPGRFSGRQFSNSRSEMNVSTLELGDSALYLCASSLVSLGRETQYFGPGTRLLVL.

This clonotype was seen ten or more times. The V gene is TRBV28, the J gene TRBJ1-5, with unresolved D. CDR3 size: 17 residues. Trimming pared 3 bases from V and 4 bases from J, leaving 19 bases between. CDR1 is MDHEN and CDR2 is SYDVKM in the germline V gene. The CDR3 spells CASSFPDDPRVNQPQHF. CDR3 nucleotide sequence: TGTGCCAGCAGTTTCCCCGATGACCCGCGGGTTAATCAGCCCCAGCATTTT.

This clonotype was counted at least ten times. The chain's CDR3 is CSATNRNNQPQHF. The CDR3 region has the DNA TGCAGTGCAACCAACAGGAACAATCAGCCCCAGCATTTT. This sequence joins TRBV20-1 and TRBJ1-5; D is perhaps TRBD1 (5 bases). This CDR3 region has 13 residues. CDR1 and CDR2 from the germline V gene are DFQATT and SNEGSKA (reference sequence). V lost 6 bases, J lost 3 bases, and 12 bases lay in between.

In the case of this clonotype: This sequence may be a read error, since a much larger clone differs from it by one base. The genes are TRBV6-6 and TRBJ2-1; possibly TRBD1 for D (5 bases). Trimming removed 6 bases from V and 2 bases from J, with 14 bases in between. CDR1 is MNHNY and CDR2 is SVGAGI in the germline V gene (reference sequence). CDR3 length equals 15 residues. CDR3 DNA sequence: TGTGCCAGCAGCCCCTCAGGGTGGGCCTACAATGAGCAGTTCTTC. It specifies CASSPSGWAYNEQFF.

There are many counts of this clonotype. The rearrangement joins TRBV7-9 to TRBJ2-7; possibly TRBD1 for D (6 bases). The V and J ends lost 5 bases and 1 base respectively, with 15 bases between them. CDR1 and CDR2 (germline): SEHNR, FQNEAQ (reference sequence). This CDR3 contains 15 residues. For the CDR3, the DNA is TGTGCCAGCAGCCGAGGCGTAGACAGGTCCTACGAGCAGTACTTC. Its translation: CASSRGVDRSYEQYF.

This clonotype was detected ten times or more. The V gene is TRBV4-1, the J gene TRBJ1-2; 7 bases match TRBD1. The V segment lost 5 bases and the J segment 7 bases; nucleotides outside the gene matches: 10. The CDR3 covers 14 residues. Germline V gene lookup returns CDR1 MGHRA and CDR2 YSYEKL. The CDR3: CASSSPGQTPGYTF. The CDR3 region has the DNA TGCGCCAGCAGCAGTCCGGGACAGACACCTGGCTACACCTTC.

This clonotype was counted between two and nine times. The rearrangement joins TRBV28 to TRBJ1-5; a possible D gene is TRBD1 (6 bases). The CDR3 sequence is 14 residues long. The V gene's germline CDR1 is MDHEN and CDR2 SYDVKM. Trimming cost V 4 bases and J 5 bases, with 12 bases left between them. The CDR3 DNA reads as TGTGCCAGCAGTTCTGACAGGAGCCATCAGCCCCAGCATTTT. Encoded protein: CASSSDRSHQPQHF.

The sample holds a few counts of this clonotype. The genes are TRBV28 and TRBJ2-2; D possibly corresponds to TRBD1 (6 bases). Germline lookup yields CDR1 MDHEN and CDR2 SYDVKM. Trimming shortened V by 4 bases and J by 7 bases, and 10 bases separated the two germline ends. The CDR3 is 13 amino acids. The CDR3 sequence is CASSYTGYGELFF. For the CDR3, the DNA is TGTGCCAGCAGTTACACAGGGTACGGGGAGCTGTTTTTT.